The rows below give T cell receptor beta chains drawn from one sample of a study of regulatory T cells in long-lasting Graves disease. MiXCR, run by TCRdb on the multiplex PCR reads, gives a single entry per CDR3 protein. The data show some 250,000 distinct CDR3 sequences, approximately 18% seen once. These data also featured in a second study, about T cells in Graves' hyperthyroidism and ophthalmopathy.

The material sequenced was peripheral blood mononuclear cells (PBMCs), taken at new diagnosis, from a patient treated with antithyroid drugs. The receptors shown here come from a woman between 25 and 40 years old with Graves disease. Both conserved end residues are part of each CDR3. D genes are given only for firm matches. The listing skips clone size in some rows; elsewhere it reads once, few, many or a size class.

>TRBV7-8|.|TRBJ2-5|many
CASSLDRRETQYF
TGTGCCAGCAGCTTAGACAGACGAGAGACCCAGTACTTC
>TRBV6-4|.|TRBJ2-2|few
CASSSGTTGELFF
TGTGCCAGCAGTTCGGGGACCACCGGGGAGCTGTTTTTT
>TRBV5-5|TRBD1|TRBJ2-5|many
CASSLGYRGSQETQYF
TGTGCCAGCAGCTTGGGCTACAGGGGGTCCCAAGAGACCCAGTACTTC
>TRBV20-1|.|TRBJ1-1|many
CSARDRGGGAFAFF
TGCAGTGCTAGAGATAGAGGGGGGGGCGCTTTCGCTTTCTTT
>TRBV6-2/TRBV6-3|.|TRBJ2-4|many
CASSYFGDPIQYF
TGTGCCAGCAGTTACTTTGGGGACCCCATTCAGTACTTC
>TRBV6-1|.|TRBJ2-4|.
CASSESGAVHIQYF
TGTGCCAGCAGTGAATCCGGTGCTGTTCACATTCAGTACTTC
>TRBV3-1|.|TRBJ2-6|many
CASSLTIRVAGANVLTF
TGTGCCAGCAGTTTAACTATCAGGGTTGCCGGGGCCAACGTCCTGACTTTC
>TRBV5-6|TRBD2|TRBJ2-7|many
CASSKASGRLNIYEQYF
TGTGCCAGCAGCAAAGCTAGCGGGAGGCTAAACATCTACGAGCAGTACTTC
>TRBV20-1|.|TRBJ2-3|many
CSVPRGPGDTQYF
TGCAGTGTCCCCCGGGGCCCAGGAGATACGCAGTATTTT
>TRBV20-1|TRBD2|TRBJ2-3|.
CSARPISGGAGGSTDTQYF
TGCAGTGCTCGACCAATTAGCGGGGGGGCCGGGGGGAGCACAGATACGCAGTATTTT
>TRBV6-1|.|TRBJ2-5|many
CASRTEGKTQYF
TGTGCCAGCCGGACGGAAGGCAAGACCCAGTACTTC
>TRBV12-3/TRBV12-4|.|TRBJ1-2|many
CASSLGPAANYGYTF
TGTGCCAGCAGTTTAGGCCCAGCTGCTAACTATGGCTACACCTTC
>TRBV7-3|TRBD2|TRBJ2-1|.
CASSLVSSGRAGNEQFF
TGTGCCAGCAGCTTAGTTTCTAGCGGGAGGGCGGGCAATGAGCAGTTCTTC
>TRBV12-3/TRBV12-4|.|TRBJ2-1|many
CASSPNPRGYNEQFF
TGTGCCAGCAGTCCTAACCCCAGGGGTTACAATGAGCAGTTCTTC
>TRBV6-1|.|TRBJ1-5|many
CASTTNPGALNQPQHF
TGTGCCAGCACCACCAACCCAGGGGCGCTCAATCAGCCCCAGCATTTT
>TRBV20-1|.|TRBJ2-6|many
CSARVSGANVLTF
TGCAGTGCTAGGGTCTCTGGGGCCAACGTCCTGACTTTC
>TRBV5-1|.|TRBJ1-1|many
CASTRAVGDAMNTEAFF
TGCGCCAGCACTAGGGCGGTGGGGGATGCCATGAACACTGAAGCTTTCTTT
>TRBV6-2/TRBV6-3|.|TRBJ2-7|.
CAISLDGAYEQYF
TGTGCCATCAGCTTGGACGGAGCCTACGAGCAGTACTTC
>TRBV12-3/TRBV12-4|.|TRBJ2-7|.
CTSSSLPGQASAQYF
TGTACCAGCAGTTCCCTCCCCGGACAAGCCTCGGCCCAGTACTTC
>TRBV3-1|TRBD2|TRBJ2-1|many
CASSPRLAGGYNEQFF
TGTGCCAGCAGCCCCAGACTAGCGGGGGGGTACAATGAGCAGTTCTTC
>TRBV28|.|TRBJ2-7|many
CATKYKVNEQYF
TGTGCCACCAAGTATAAAGTTAACGAGCAGTACTTC
>TRBV11-2|.|TRBJ2-6|.
CASRRLSGANVLTF
TGTGCCAGCAGGCGCCTATCTGGGGCCAACGTCCTGACTTTC
>TRBV24-1|.|TRBJ1-1|few
CATSEDGTEAFF
TGTGCCACCAGTGAGGATGGGACTGAAGCTTTCTTT
>TRBV10-3|TRBD1|TRBJ2-7|many
CASGQAYEQYF
TGTGCCAGCGGACAGGCCTACGAGCAGTACTTC
>TRBV11-3|TRBD2|TRBJ2-1|many
CASRAGGGNEQFF
TGTGCCAGTAGAGCGGGGGGGGGCAATGAGCAGTTCTTC
>TRBV6-1|.|TRBJ2-2|few
CASTDSTRELFF
TGTGCCAGCACAGATTCCACCCGGGAGCTGTTTTTT
>TRBV27|.|TRBJ1-1|many
CASIKRWGKGTEAFF
TGTGCCAGCATTAAGAGATGGGGAAAAGGGACTGAAGCTTTCTTT
>TRBV27|.|TRBJ1-5|few
CASSLYFDRYQPQHF
TGTGCCAGCAGTTTATACTTCGACAGATATCAGCCCCAGCATTTT
>TRBV15|.|TRBJ2-3|many
CATSRATPDTQYF
TGTGCCACCAGCAGAGCCACTCCGGATACGCAGTATTTT
>TRBV7-2|TRBD2|TRBJ2-5|.
CASSVGGAEKTQYF
TGTGCCAGCAGCGTCGGGGGGGCCGAGAAGACCCAGTACTTC
>TRBV7-9|.|TRBJ1-2|once
CASTTGAVNGYTF
TGTGCCAGCACGACAGGCGCCGTCAATGGCTACACCTTC
>TRBV20-1|TRBD2|TRBJ2-1|.
CSAGGGTSAVDEQFF
TGCAGTGCTGGGGGGGGGACTAGCGCAGTCGATGAGCAGTTCTTC
>TRBV10-3|.|TRBJ2-5|few
CAISEGETQYF
TGTGCCATCAGTGAGGGGGAGACCCAGTACTTC
>TRBV20-1|.|TRBJ2-5|.
CSARSARLETQYF
TGCAGTGCTAGATCGGCCAGGCTTGAGACCCAGTACTTC
>TRBV10-1|TRBD1|TRBJ2-1|.
CASSGAGTGGDEQFF
TGCGCCAGCAGTGGAGCCGGGACAGGGGGCGATGAGCAGTTCTTC
>TRBV20-1|.|TRBJ1-5|.
CSARSFRGVSNQPQHF
TGCAGTGCTAGGTCTTTCCGGGGTGTAAGCAATCAGCCCCAGCATTTT
>TRBV3-1|.|TRBJ2-7|many
CASSQPSFGGTPYEQYF
TGTGCCAGCAGCCAACCCTCCTTTGGCGGGACCCCCTACGAGCAGTACTTC
>TRBV5-1|.|TRBJ2-6|many
CASSSQGGGANVLTF
TGCGCCAGCAGCTCACAGGGCGGTGGGGCCAACGTCCTGACTTTC
>TRBV12-3/TRBV12-4|.|TRBJ1-2|many
CASSLRGRANYGYTF
TGTGCCAGCAGTTTAAGAGGACGGGCTAACTATGGCTACACCTTC
>TRBV18|TRBD1|TRBJ1-1|many
CASSPNTGGAEAFF
TGTGCCAGCTCACCGAATACAGGGGGGGCTGAAGCTTTCTTT
>TRBV20-1|.|TRBJ1-2|many
CSASLQGGYGYTF
TGCAGTGCTAGTTTACAGGGTGGCTATGGCTACACCTTC
>TRBV4-1|.|TRBJ2-7|.
CASSQAVRTASEQYF
TGCGCCAGCAGCCAAGCTGTTCGGACAGCGAGCGAGCAGTACTTC
>TRBV7-9|.|TRBJ1-2|many
CASSLGGGYAF
TGTGCCAGCAGCTTAGGAGGGGGGTACGCCTTC
>TRBV20-1|.|TRBJ2-1|many
CSASPQGNEQFF
TGCAGTGCTAGTCCCCAGGGAAATGAGCAGTTCTTC
>TRBV3-1|.|TRBJ1-6|many
CASSTLNSPLHF
TGTGCCAGCAGCACTCTCAATTCACCCCTCCACTTT
>TRBV6-1|TRBD1|TRBJ1-5|medium-sized
CASRGTGGGNQPQHF
TGTGCCAGCAGGGGGACAGGGGGCGGCAATCAGCCCCAGCATTTT
>TRBV5-1|TRBD1|TRBJ1-2|many
CATGQGTNYGYTF
TGCGCCACCGGACAGGGCACGAACTATGGCTACACCTTC
>TRBV6-2/TRBV6-3|TRBD2|TRBJ2-1|many
CASKLAGGTNEQFF
TGTGCCAGCAAGTTAGCGGGGGGTACCAATGAGCAGTTCTTC
>TRBV4-1|TRBD1|TRBJ1-1|many
CASSQMGQPDTEAFF
TGCGCCAGCAGCCAAATGGGACAGCCAGACACTGAAGCTTTCTTT
>TRBV2|.|TRBJ2-7|.
CASSAEGSSYEQYF
TGTGCCAGCAGTGCGGAGGGGAGCTCCTACGAGCAGTACTTC
>TRBV6-6|TRBD1|TRBJ1-4|.
CASSYSIGQGTEKLFF
TGTGCCAGCAGTTACTCGATCGGACAGGGGACTGAAAAACTGTTTTTT
>TRBV6-1|.|TRBJ2-5|few
CASSESTIETQYF
TGTGCCAGCAGTGAATCAACTATAGAGACCCAGTACTTC
>TRBV12-3/TRBV12-4|.|TRBJ2-1|many
CASSFGQYNEQFF
TGTGCCAGCAGTTTCGGGCAGTACAATGAGCAGTTCTTC
>TRBV20-1|.|TRBJ1-1|few
CSARDSSGANEAFF
TGCAGTGCTAGAGATAGCTCGGGGGCTAATGAAGCTTTCTTT
>TRBV7-7|.|TRBJ2-5|many
CASSLGGTKETQYF
TGTGCTAGCAGCTTAGGGGGGACGAAAGAGACCCAGTACTTC
>TRBV7-3|.|TRBJ2-3|many
CASSSLGTDTQYF
TGTGCCAGCAGTTCCCTCGGAACAGATACGCAGTATTTT
>TRBV5-4|TRBD1|TRBJ1-1|few
CASSLVGTGSNTEAFF
TGTGCCAGCAGCTTGGTTGGGACAGGGTCGAACACTGAAGCTTTCTTT
>TRBV7-2|TRBD2|TRBJ2-5|.
CASSKKLRGGPGLPETQYF
TGTGCCAGCAGCAAAAAACTCCGGGGGGGCCCTGGGCTACCAGAGACCCAGTACTTC